What follows are 26 T cell receptor beta chains derived from one specimen sequenced in a study of T cells in Graves' hyperthyroidism and ophthalmopathy. Authors of the study amplified TCR beta CDR3 regions from RNA transcripts. A set of HTBI primers served as the primers for a first-round RT-PCR of the TCR CDR3. TCRdb re-derived calls from the multiplex PCR reads in MiXCR, one entry per CDR3 protein. The top ten hold 50% of the sample, which has some 200,000 distinct CDR3 sequences, 15% to 20% seen once. The sequenced sample was blood. Receptors were obtained from a man aged 50-59 years with Graves' hyperthyroidism.

This clonotype showed up many times. The rearrangement uses TRBV11-2 and TRBJ2-3; 8 bases map to TRBD1. Germline-derived CDR1 and CDR2 are SGHAT and FQNNGV. This CDR3 is built from 16 residues. V gave up 1 base and J gave up 6 bases; unmatched junction bases: 9. The CDR3 DNA follows: TGTGCCAGCAGCTTAGTACAGGCAGGGGGCGCGGATACGCAGTATTTT. Its translation: CASSLVQAGGADTQYF.

This clonotype came up many times. The rearrangement links TRBV5-1 to TRBJ2-3; a weak D match, TRBD2 (6 bases). Per germline, CDR1 SGHRS and CDR2 YFSETQ. This CDR3 has 15 amino acids. Trimming left V 0 bases short and J 0 bases short, with 8 bases between. The CDR3 sequence is CASSLAGESTDTQYF. DNA of the CDR3: TGCGCCAGCAGCTTGGCGGGAGAAAGCACAGATACGCAGTATTTT.

This clonotype was seen repeatedly, ten times or more. The V gene is TRBV18, the J gene TRBJ2-5; the D gene could be TRBD1 or TRBD2 (5 bases each). The germline V gene encodes CDR1 KGHSH and CDR2 LQKENI. The ends were cut back, 5 bases at V and 1 base at J, with 11 bases in the middle. This CDR3 region has 14 residues. CDR3 sequence (DNA): TGTGCCAGCTCAATAGGGACCCCCCAAGAGACCCAGTACTTC. This gives the protein CASSIGTPQETQYF.

This clonotype was seen ten or more times. This sequence joins TRBV6-1 and TRBJ2-5; D remains ambiguous. The germline CDR1 and CDR2 sequences are MNHNS and SASEGT. The CDR3 has 17 residues. V was shortened by 8 bases and J by 1 base, with 23 bases between the two germline ends. CDR3 amino acids: CASGVRPEGRSQETQYF. In DNA form, the CDR3 reads TGTGCCAGCGGAGTTAGGCCGGAAGGGCGGAGCCAAGAGACCCAGTACTTC.

There are a few counts of this clonotype. The chain recombines TRBV2 with TRBJ1-3; the D gene is possibly TRBD1 (5 bases). This CDR3 is built from 14 residues. V was shortened by 4 bases and J by 4 bases, with 11 bases between the two germline ends. Germline CDR1 is SNHLY and CDR2 is FYNNEI. The chain's CDR3 is CASSAPRQGNTIYF. The CDR3 DNA reads as TGTGCCAGCAGTGCCCCCCGACAGGGAAACACCATATATTTT. The full variable domain, completed using reference TRBV2 and TRBJ1-3, is EPEVTQTPSHQVTQMGQEVILRCVPISNHLYFYWYRQILGQKVEFLVSFYNNEISEKSEIFDDQFSVERPDGSNFTLKIRSTKLEDSAMYFCASSAPRQGNTIYFGEGSWLTVV.

This clonotype has at least ten counts. The J gene is TRBJ2-7, the V gene TRBV5-5; a possible D gene is TRBD2 (5 bases). Germline CDR1 and CDR2: SGHKS and YYEKEE (reference sequence). The CDR3 extends over 16 amino acids. Trimming took off 8 bases at V and 4 bases at J, with 25 bases between the two ends. CDR3 protein: CASTLGVGNPIYEQYF. CDR3 DNA sequence: TGTGCCAGTACTCTTGGAGTCGGGAACCCAATTTACGAGCAGTACTTC.

This clonotype was counted ten times or more. The genes are TRBV28 and TRBJ1-1, with 8 bases that match TRBD1. Looked up from germline, CDR1 is MDHEN and CDR2 is SYDVKM. The CDR3 runs to 13 residues. Trimming took 5 bases from V and 5 from J; bases not matched to a gene: 4. The CDR3 DNA follows: TGTGCCAGCAGTCAGGGGGCAAAAACTGAAGCTTTCTTT. The encoded protein is CASSQGAKTEAFF.

V is TRBV5-4 and J is TRBJ1-4; 10 bases line up with TRBD1. Trimming at V came to 4 bases and at J to 7 bases, leaving 7 bases not matched to a gene. The CDR3 consists of 15 residues. Looked up from germline, CDR1 is SGHNT and CDR2 is YYREEE (reference sequence). The CDR3 loop reads CASSRTGGVGEKLFF. Here the CDR3 DNA reads TGTGCCAGCAGCAGGACAGGGGGAGTCGGTGAAAAACTGTTTTTT. Based on the CDR3 plus reference TRBV5-4 and TRBJ1-4, the full variable domain is ETGVTQSPTHLIKTRGQQVTLRCSSQSGHNTVSWYQQALGQGPQFIFQYYREEENGRGNFPPRFSGLQFPNYSSELNVNALELDDSALYLCASSRTGGVGEKLFFGSGTQLSVL.

The genes are TRBV4-1 and TRBJ1-4, with D unclear. Trimming stripped 1 base from V and 1 base from J, with 7 bases between. CDR1 is MGHRA, CDR2 YSYEKL, per germline. This CDR3 spans 15 amino acids. DNA for the CDR3: TGCGCCAGCAGCCAAGTGGCAGGAACTAATGAAAAACTGTTTTTT. Translating gives CASSQVAGTNEKLFF.

V is TRBV27 and J is TRBJ2-6; D possibly matches TRBD1 or TRBD2 (6 bases each). The CDR3 length is 16 residues. The germline gives CDR1 MNHEY, CDR2 SMNVEV (reference sequence). With 8 bases removed from V and 1 base from J, the gap between germline ends came to 15 bases. CDR3 in amino acids: CASGLGGSSGANVLTF. In nucleotides, the CDR3 is TGTGCCAGCGGTCTGGGGGGCAGTTCTGGGGCCAACGTCCTGACTTTC.

The rearrangement joins TRBV11-2 to TRBJ2-7; D is uncertain. The ends were cut back, 7 bases at V and 4 bases at J, with 17 bases in the middle. Per the germline V gene, CDR1 is SGHAT and CDR2 is FQNNGV. The CDR3 totals 14 residues. The CDR3 loop is CASIKAPASYEQYF. CDR3 in DNA: TGTGCCAGCATCAAGGCCCCCGCCTCGTACGAGCAGTACTTC. Full variable domain (rest looked up from reference TRBV11-2 and TRBJ2-7): EAGVAQSPRYKIIEKRQSVAFWCNPISGHATLYWYQQILGQGPKLLIQFQNNGVVDDSQLPKDRFSAERLKGVDSTLKIQPAKLEDSAVYLCASIKAPASYEQYFGPGTRLTVT.

This clonotype was seen many times. This chain connects TRBV28 to TRBJ1-6, with a tentative D call TRBD1 (6 bases). Germline V gene lookup returns CDR1 MDHEN and CDR2 SYDVKM. This CDR3 region has 13 residues. Trimming stripped 10 bases from V and 6 bases from J, with 13 bases between. CDR3 DNA: TGTGCCACCGCCGGGACACTTAATTCACCCCTCCACTTT. Translated: CATAGTLNSPLHF. The full variable domain, rest sourced from reference TRBV28 and TRBJ1-6, is DVKVTQSSRYLVKRTGEKVFLECVQDMDHENMFWYRQDPGLGLRLIYFSYDVKMKEKGDIPEGYSVSREKKERFSLILESASTNQTSMYLCATAGTLNSPLHFGNGTRLTVT.

This clonotype was seen repeatedly, ten times or more. This chain joins TRBV20-1 and TRBJ2-5; D gene uncertain. This CDR3 is built from 14 residues. In germline, CDR1 is DFQATT, CDR2 SNEGSKA (reference sequence). V shed 0 bases and J shed 5 bases, with 13 bases lying between them. In nucleotides, the CDR3 is TGCAGTGCTAGAGATTTGACCCAGCCTGAGACCCAGTACTTC. This translates into CSARDLTQPETQYF.

This clonotype has a handful of counts. One end of the junction varies from germline; a read error may be responsible. This chain connects TRBV7-7 to TRBJ2-5; D is unclear. The CDR3 runs to 13 residues. Germline V gene lookup returns CDR1 SSHAT and CDR2 FNYEAQ (reference sequence). CDR3 in DNA: TGTGCTAGCAGCTTAGGGTACGGAGAGACCCAGTACTTC. Translated: CASSLGYGETQYF.

About this clonotype itself: One end of the junction varies from germline; a read error may be responsible. The rearrangement joins TRBV20-1 to TRBJ1-5, with D tentatively TRBD1 (6 bases). The CDR3 loop spans 17 amino acids. CDR1 DFQATT and CDR2 SNEGSKA come from the germline V gene (reference sequence). The CDR3 DNA sequence: TGCAGTGCTAGTTATCCGGGGGGGGGGGGGCGCGGGTCAGCCCCAGCATTT. Its translation is CSASYPGGGGRGSAPAF.

Many counts were recorded for this clonotype. The CDR3 sequence: CSTHHHGGGYTF. The DNA for the CDR3 is TGCAGTACCCACCACCACGGGGGTGGCTACACCTTC. The gene calls are TRBV20-1 and TRBJ1-2, with a tentative D call TRBD1 (5 bases). V was shortened by 8 bases and J by 7 bases, with 17 bases between the two germline ends. CDR1 DFQATT and CDR2 SNEGSKA come from the germline V gene (reference sequence). This CDR3 comprises 12 residues.

The count of this clonotype is one. The CDR3 region has the DNA TGTGCCAGCAGCTTAGATCCCCTCGCCTACACCTTC. It codes for CASSLDPLAYTF. The rearrangement uses TRBV7-8 and TRBJ1-2; no reliable D call. Per the germline V gene, CDR1 is SGHVS and CDR2 is FQNEAQ. The V gene lost 1 base and the J gene lost 10 bases, with 10 bases spanning the gap. This CDR3 comprises 12 residues.

This clonotype was observed a handful of times. Since a much larger clone is just one base distant, this may be a read error. This chain connects TRBV12-3 or TRBV12-4 to TRBJ2-7; possibly TRBD2 for D (6 bases). With 4 bases removed from V and 7 bases from J, the gap between germline ends came to 17 bases. This CDR3 region has 14 residues. The CDR3 DNA follows: TGTGCCAGCAGTTCCCCCTGGGGACTCCGAGAGCAGTACTTC. Residues: CASSSPWGLREQYF.

This clonotype occurred many times. This chain connects TRBV12-3 or TRBV12-4 to TRBJ2-1, with D hard to call. V lost 7 bases to trimming and J lost 0 bases, with 13 bases between them. This CDR3 contains 15 residues. CDR3 coding DNA: TGTGCCAGCACTCAAAGCAGTTACTCCTACAATGAGCAGTTCTTC. Amino acids: CASTQSSYSYNEQFF.

This sequence joins TRBV28 and TRBJ1-2; 11 nucleotides agree with TRBD1. The CDR3 sequence is 15 residues long. CDR1 MDHEN and CDR2 SYDVKM come from the germline V gene. J lost 4 bases, V lost 3 bases, and 4 bases had no gene match. CDR3 region: CASSFRDRGTYGYTF. CDR3 DNA sequence: TGTGCCAGCAGTTTCCGGGACAGGGGGACCTATGGCTACACCTTC.

This chain links TRBV10-3 with TRBJ2-7; D assignment may be TRBD1 or TRBD2 (5 bases each). V was trimmed by 5 bases and J by 4 bases, leaving 18 bases between them. The CDR3 totals 15 residues. From germline, CDR1 is ENHRY and CDR2 SYGVKD. CDR3 sequence (DNA): TGTGCCATCAGTCTCTTCCCGGGACCTCCGTACGAGCAGTACTTC. It is translated as CAISLFPGPPYEQYF.

This clonotype appeared once. The chain is built from TRBV7-9 and TRBJ2-7, with D uncertain. V was shortened by 1 base and J by 0 bases, with 13 bases between the two germline ends. This CDR3 region has 16 residues. Germline assignment: CDR1 SEHNR and CDR2 FQNEAQ (reference sequence). CDR3 DNA: TGTGCCAGCAGCTTAGTTCGCCGGGCTAGCTCCTACGAGCAGTACTTC. Amino acids: CASSLVRRASSYEQYF.

The rearrangement joins TRBV6-1 to TRBJ2-2, with 8 bases matching TRBD1. The V segment lost 3 bases and the J segment 3 bases; nucleotides outside the gene matches: 6. Germline CDR1 is MNHNS and CDR2 is SASEGT. The CDR3 contains 16 residues. The CDR3 here is CASSETGEADTGELFF. In nucleotides, the CDR3 is TGTGCCAGCAGTGAGACAGGGGAGGCAGACACCGGGGAGCTGTTTTTT.

This clonotype was seen a few times. The rearrangement joins TRBV5-1 to TRBJ2-5; D possibly corresponds to TRBD2 (6 bases). This CDR3 is 14 amino acids long. CDR1 is SGHRS and CDR2 is YFSETQ in the germline V gene. Trimming removed 5 bases at V and 2 bases at J, with 13 bases between. The CDR3 here is CASREGNPQETQYF. In DNA form, the CDR3 reads TGCGCCAGCAGGGAGGGGAACCCTCAAGAGACCCAGTACTTC.

The rearrangement links TRBV2 to TRBJ1-2; D is possibly TRBD1 (5 bases). The CDR3 consists of 14 residues. Germline V gene lookup returns CDR1 SNHLY and CDR2 FYNNEI. Trimming removed 4 bases from V and 0 bases from J, with 9 bases in between. CDR3 bases: TGTGCCAGCAGTGGACAGTCTACTAACTATGGCTACACCTTC. Protein: CASSGQSTNYGYTF.

This clonotype was seen a few times. The chain is built from TRBV9 and TRBJ2-1; 12 bases match TRBD2. CDR1 SGDLS and CDR2 YYNGEE come from the germline V gene. J lost 10 bases, V lost 1 base, and 6 bases had no gene match. The CDR3 is 15 amino acids. CDR3: CASSVRRLAGVEQFF. The CDR3 region has the DNA TGTGCCAGCAGCGTAAGGAGACTAGCGGGAGTCGAGCAGTTCTTC.